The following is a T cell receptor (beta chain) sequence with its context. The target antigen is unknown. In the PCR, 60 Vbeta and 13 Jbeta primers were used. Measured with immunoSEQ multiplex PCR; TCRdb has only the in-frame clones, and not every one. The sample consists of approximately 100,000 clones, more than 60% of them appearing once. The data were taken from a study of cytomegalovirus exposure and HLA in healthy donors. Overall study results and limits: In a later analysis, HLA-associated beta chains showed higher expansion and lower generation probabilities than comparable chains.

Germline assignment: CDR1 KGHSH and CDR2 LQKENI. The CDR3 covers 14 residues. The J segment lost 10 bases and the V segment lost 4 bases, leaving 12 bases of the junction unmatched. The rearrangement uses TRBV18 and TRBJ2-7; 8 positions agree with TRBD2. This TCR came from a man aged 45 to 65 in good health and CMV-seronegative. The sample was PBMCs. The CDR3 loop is CASSRAGTRTFQYF. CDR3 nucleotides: TGTGCCAGCTCACGCGCCGGGACTAGGACTTTTCAGTACTTC.